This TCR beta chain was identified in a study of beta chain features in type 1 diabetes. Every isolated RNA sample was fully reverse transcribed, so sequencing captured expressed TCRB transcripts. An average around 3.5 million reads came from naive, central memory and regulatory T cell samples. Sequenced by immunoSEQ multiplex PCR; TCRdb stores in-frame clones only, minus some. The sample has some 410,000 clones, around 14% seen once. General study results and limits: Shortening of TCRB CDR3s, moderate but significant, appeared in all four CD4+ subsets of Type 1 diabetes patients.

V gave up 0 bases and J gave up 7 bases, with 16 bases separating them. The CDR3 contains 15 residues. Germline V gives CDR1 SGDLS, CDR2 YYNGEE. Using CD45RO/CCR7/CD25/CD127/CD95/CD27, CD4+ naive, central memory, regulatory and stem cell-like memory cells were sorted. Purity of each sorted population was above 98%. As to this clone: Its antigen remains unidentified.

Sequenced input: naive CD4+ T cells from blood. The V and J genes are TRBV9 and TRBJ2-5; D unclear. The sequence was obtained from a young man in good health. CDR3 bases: TGTGCCAGCAGCGTAGGAGCAGGTGGTTTCGGGACCCAGTACTTC. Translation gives CASSVGAGGFGTQYF. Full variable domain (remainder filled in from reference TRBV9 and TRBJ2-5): DSGVTQTPKHLITATGQRVTLRCSPRSGDLSVYWYQQSLDQGLQFLIQYYNGEERAKGNILERFSAQQFPDLHSELNLSSLELGDSALYFCASSVGAGGFGTQYFGPGTRLLVL.